Presented here are 13 T cell receptor beta chains from one specimen sequenced in a study of CD8+ T cells in alopecia areata. The sequencing template was cDNA reverse transcribed from extracted RNA. Produced via immunoSEQ multiplex PCR; TCRdb's table is partial and in-frame only. The data show roughly 75,000 clones, approximately 60% seen once. Sample: CD8+ T cells sorted from blood, taken at week 0. Receptor source: a human donor with alopecia areata.

CDR3 in DNA: TGTGCCAGCAGCCAAAGTAAAACGACTAGCGGGTTTTACAATGAGCAGTTCTTC. Translating it yields CASSQSKTTSGFYNEQFF. The chain recombines TRBV7-2 with TRBJ2-1; TRBD2 matches at 10 bases. From germline, CDR1 is SGHTA and CDR2 FQGNSA. The J segment lost 4 bases and the V segment lost 5 bases, leaving 14 bases of the junction unmatched. The CDR3 sequence is 18 residues long.

The CDR3 DNA reads TGCGCCAGCAGCCTGTCGGGGGTCCGTCAAGAGCAGTACTTC. Translated: CASSLSGVRQEQYF. The chain recombines TRBV5-1 with TRBJ2-7; tentative D call: TRBD2 (6 bases). V dropped 4 bases and J dropped 7 bases, with 18 bases sitting between them. This CDR3 has 14 residues. Per germline, CDR1 SGHRS and CDR2 YFSETQ.

The V and J genes are TRBV27 and TRBJ2-7; weak D call: TRBD2 (6 bases). CDR1 MNHEY and CDR2 SMNVEV come from the germline V gene (reference sequence). The CDR3 runs to 15 residues. V dropped 6 bases and J dropped 2 bases, with 17 bases sitting between them. CDR3 in DNA: TGTGCCAGCAGACTGGGGGACTTGGGGGCCTACGAGCAGTACTTC. Its translation is CASRLGDLGAYEQYF.

This clone was observed a handful of times. The chain has TRBV7-2 and TRBJ1-2; TRBD1 matches at 8 bases. From germline, CDR1 is SGHTA and CDR2 FQGNSA. The CDR3 has 13 residues. V trimming: 5 bases; J trimming: 5 bases; junction bases outside the gene matches: 4. The CDR3 DNA reads as TGTGCCAGCAGCCCAGGGGGCCTGTATGGCTACACCTTC. Protein sequence: CASSPGGLYGYTF.

This clone has more than one count but fewer than ten. This chain links TRBV11-2 with TRBJ2-5, with D unclear. The J call is uncertain, as TRBJ2-7 better fits the DNA end. Germline lookup yields CDR1 SGHAT and CDR2 FQNNGV. The CDR3 spans 16 residues. The DNA of the CDR3 is TGTGCCAGCAGCTTAGATGGCGGATTTAGAACCTACGAGCAGTACTTC. Translation gives CASSLDGGFRTYEQYF.

The CDR3 nucleotides read TGTGCCAGCGGATACCTCTCCGGCTCTGGGGCCAACGTCCTGACTTTC. Amino acids: CASGYLSGSGANVLTF. This chain links TRBV28 with TRBJ2-6, with D unresolved. Trimming removed 8 bases at V and 0 bases at J, with 14 bases between. The CDR3 is made up of 16 amino acids. CDR1 and CDR2 (germline): MDHEN, SYDVKM.

This clone was detected a few times. The J gene is TRBJ2-1, the V gene TRBV13, with TRBD1 matching over 10 bases. Germline V gives CDR1 PRHDT, CDR2 FYEKMQ (reference sequence). V was pared by 3 bases and J by 8 bases, with 4 bases of the junction left unmatched. The length of the CDR3 is 14 residues. Here the CDR3 DNA reads TGTGCCAGCAGCTTGACAGGGGGCTCGGATGAGCAGTTCTTC. Translated: CASSLTGGSDEQFF.

The CDR3 region is CASSLRGTGELFF. As DNA, the CDR3 is TGTGCCAGCAGTTTGAGGGGCACCGGGGAGCTGTTTTTT. The chain links TRBV27 to TRBJ2-2; possibly TRBD1 or TRBD2 for D (5 bases each). CDR1 is MNHEY and CDR2 is SMNVEV in the germline V gene (reference sequence). The CDR3 totals 13 residues. Trimming cost V 3 bases and J 4 bases, with 6 bases left between them.

The V gene is TRBV9, the J gene TRBJ1-1, with 7 bases that match TRBD1. Germline values: CDR1 SGDLS, CDR2 YYNGEE. The CDR3 is 12 residues long. Trimming cost V 4 bases and J 6 bases; bases outside gene matches: 3. The CDR3 here is CASSPGQAEAFF. The CDR3 bases are TGTGCCAGCAGCCCTGGACAGGCTGAAGCTTTCTTT.

The chain carries TRBV30 and TRBJ2-3; 11 positions agree with TRBD2. This CDR3 spans 15 amino acids. CDR1 and CDR2 from the germline V gene are GTSNPN and SVGIG (reference sequence). The junction had 2 bases not matched to a gene; V was cut back by 3 bases and J by 0 bases. The CDR3 loop reads CAWRGLAGSTDTQYF. CDR3 sequence (DNA): TGTGCCTGGAGAGGACTAGCGGGTAGCACAGATACGCAGTATTTT.

The genes are TRBV7-9 and TRBJ2-3, with D unclear. The CDR3 runs to 16 residues. V dropped 4 bases and J dropped 4 bases, with 18 bases sitting between them. Germline values: CDR1 SEHNR, CDR2 FQNEAQ (reference sequence). This CDR3 reads CASSSTHDVRADTQYF. Here the CDR3 DNA reads TGTGCCAGCAGCTCTACACACGACGTACGCGCAGATACGCAGTATTTT.

This clone was seen a few times. The chain uses TRBV7-9 and TRBJ2-5; D unresolved. This CDR3 comprises 12 residues. V was trimmed by 5 bases and J by 0 bases, leaving 4 bases between them. Germline lookup yields CDR1 SEHNR and CDR2 FQNEAQ (reference sequence). The DNA of the CDR3 is TGTGCCAGCAGCGCAGACCAAGAGACCCAGTACTTC. Residues: CASSADQETQYF.

This clone was detected only once. This rearrangement joins TRBV27 to TRBJ2-3, with D perhaps TRBD2 (7 bases). The germline gives CDR1 MNHEY, CDR2 SMNVEV (reference sequence). There are 16 residues in the CDR3. The V end was cut by 3 bases, the J end by 5 bases, with 18 bases between. CDR3 sequence reads: CASSFLSGGQVDTQYF. The CDR3 DNA reads as TGTGCCAGCAGTTTTCTCTCCGGGGGGCAGGTAGATACGCAGTATTTT.